The 28 T cell receptor beta chains listed next were all sequenced from one sample in a study of blood T cell repertoires in COVID-19. The table came from immunoSEQ multiplex PCR; TCRdb's copy has only in-frame clones and leaves some out. This table holds approximately 210,000 clones, 70% to 90% found once. Sequenced: peripheral blood. These receptors were taken from a man in his 60s with COVID-19, enrolled during active disease.

The chain employs TRBV27 and TRBJ2-1; D may be TRBD2 (6 bases). This CDR3 region has 12 residues. Germline values: CDR1 MNHEY, CDR2 SMNVEV (reference sequence). The V end lost 7 bases, the J end lost 10 bases, and 14 bases lay between the germline ends. CDR3 sequence: CASTNNGGEQFF. CDR3 nucleotide sequence: TGTGCCAGCACCAACAATGGGGGGGAGCAGTTCTTC.

CDR3 sequence reads: CASSEMLAGTYEQYF. DNA of the CDR3: TGTGCCAGCAGTGAAATGCTAGCGGGAACCTACGAGCAGTACTTC. V usage is TRBV2 and J usage is TRBJ2-7; TRBD2 aligns across 9 bases. This CDR3 contains 15 residues. Losses at the gene ends were 2 bases for V and 2 bases for J; bases not matched to a gene: 4. Germline V gene data show CDR1 as SNHLY and CDR2 as FYNNEI.

This clone has a single count. DNA of the CDR3: TGTGCCGCCAGTAGAGGGGACACCAGGGTTTATGGCTACACCTTC. It yields the protein CAASRGDTRVYGYTF. The V call is TRBV19, the J call TRBJ1-2; D perhaps matches TRBD1 (6 bases). The CDR3 is 15 amino acids. Germline CDR1 LNHDA, CDR2 SQIVND (reference sequence). V lost 11 bases, J lost 5 bases, and 24 bases lay in between. The full variable domain, in which reference TRBV19 and TRBJ1-2 provide the parts outside the CDR3, is DGGITQSPKYLFRKEGQNVTLSCEQNLNHDAMYWYRQDPGQGLRLIYYSQIVNDFQKGDIAEGYSVSREKKESFPLTVTSAQKNPTAFYLCAASRGDTRVYGYTFGSGTRLTVV.

In regard to this clone: The same CDR3 is also encoded by other DNA sequences in this sample. This rearrangement joins TRBV28 to TRBJ1-6, with D tentatively TRBD1 (6 bases). This CDR3 is built from 13 residues. CDR1 MDHEN and CDR2 SYDVKM come from the germline V gene. V lost 8 bases, J lost 7 bases, and 12 bases lay in between. CDR3 protein: CASRGQTNSPLHF. CDR3 nucleotides: TGTGCCAGCCGTGGACAGACCAATTCACCCCTCCACTTT.

V usage is TRBV5-1 and J usage is TRBJ1-1; 7 bases match TRBD1. From germline, CDR1 is SGHRS and CDR2 YFSETQ. V lost 4 bases and J lost 8; bases outside the gene matches: 8. CDR3 length: 13 amino acids. The CDR3 DNA sequence: TGCGCCAGCAGCAGAGACAGGGCGGAAGAAGCTTTCTTT. It is translated as CASSRDRAEEAFF.

This chain joins TRBV6-1 and TRBJ1-4, with 8 bases matching TRBD1. Germline-derived CDR1 and CDR2 are MNHNS and SASEGT. The junction had 5 bases not matched to a gene; V was cut back by 3 bases and J by 5 bases. This CDR3 comprises 15 residues. DNA for the CDR3: TGTGCCAGCAGTGACGCGGACAGGGTGAATGAAAAACTGTTTTTT. Encoded protein: CASSDADRVNEKLFF.

The rearrangement uses TRBV28 and TRBJ2-4; D might be TRBD1 (6 bases). The CDR3 spans 13 residues. The V end was cut by 5 bases, the J end by 14 bases, with 19 bases between. Per the germline V gene, CDR1 is MDHEN and CDR2 is SYDVKM. In DNA, the CDR3 is TGTGCCAGCAGTGCCCTACCCGGGACACAGGAGTACTTC. The encoded protein is CASSALPGTQEYF.

The rearrangement links TRBV5-1 to TRBJ1-5, with D uncertain. This CDR3 has 15 amino acids. Trimming stripped 4 bases from V and 8 bases from J, with 19 bases between. Germline loops: CDR1 SGHRS, CDR2 YFSETQ. The CDR3 protein is CASSPEGSPGKPQHF. CDR3 coding DNA: TGCGCCAGCAGCCCTGAGGGCAGCCCGGGGAAGCCCCAGCATTTT.

V and J are TRBV7-3 and TRBJ2-2; possibly TRBD2 for D (6 bases). The germline V and J ends were trimmed by 9 bases and 5 bases, with 13 bases remaining between them. The CDR3 has 13 residues. Germline loops: CDR1 SGHTA, CDR2 FQGTGA. The CDR3 region is CASGGIRTGELFF. The CDR3 DNA is TGTGCCAGTGGGGGGATCCGGACCGGGGAGCTGTTTTTT.

J is TRBJ1-1 and V is TRBV5-4; D ambiguous. This CDR3 is built from 15 residues. Per the germline V gene, CDR1 is SGHNT and CDR2 is YYREEE (reference sequence). V was clipped by 0 bases and J by 10 bases, with 19 bases between them. CDR3 in amino acids: CASSLERMDLEGAFF. CDR3 DNA sequence: TGTGCCAGCAGCTTGGAAAGGATGGACTTAGAGGGAGCTTTCTTT.

The V gene is TRBV11-3, the J gene TRBJ2-1; possible D gene TRBD1, 5 bases. V was cut by 2 bases and J by 6 bases, with 8 bases left in between. The germline gives CDR1 SGHNT, CDR2 YENEEA. This CDR3 contains 13 residues. CDR3 sequence: CASSLTGGNEQFF. DNA for the CDR3: TGTGCCAGCAGCTTAACAGGCGGCAATGAGCAGTTCTTC. The full variable domain, in which reference TRBV11-3 and TRBJ2-1 provide the parts outside the CDR3, is EAGVVQSPRYKIIEKKQPVAFWCNPISGHNTLYWYLQNLGQGPELLIRYENEEAVDDSQLPKDRFSAERLKGVDSTLKIQPAELGDSAVYLCASSLTGGNEQFFGPGTRLTVL.

A few counts support this clone. The chain uses TRBV7-3 and TRBJ2-1, with 15 bases identical to TRBD2. Germline CDR1 and CDR2: SGHTA and FQGTGA. The CDR3 covers 16 residues. J was trimmed by 7 bases and V by 5 bases; bases with no gene match: 6. CDR3: CASSTGLAGGRNEQFF. DNA of the CDR3: TGTGCCAGCAGCACGGGACTAGCGGGAGGTCGGAATGAGCAGTTCTTC.

The chain joins TRBV5-6 to TRBJ2-2; D remains unclear. The CDR3 runs to 17 residues. CDR1 is SGHDT, CDR2 YYEEEE, per germline. V shed 2 bases and J shed 1 base, with 15 bases lying between them. The CDR3 DNA reads as TGTGCCAGCAGCTTATATGACTTTTTAAGGAACACCGGGGAGCTGTTTTTT. Translated, it gives CASSLYDFLRNTGELFF. Together with reference TRBV5-6 and TRBJ2-2, the CDR3 gives the full variable domain: DAGVTQSPTHLIKTRGQQVTLRCSPKSGHDTVSWYQQALGQGPQFIFQYYEEEERQRGNFPDRFSGHQFPNYSSELNVNALLLGDSALYLCASSLYDFLRNTGELFFGEGSRLTVL.

This rearrangement joins TRBV3-1 (or the pseudogene TRBV3-2) to TRBJ2-2; no firm D call. The V gene's germline CDR1 is LGHDT and CDR2 YNNKEL (reference sequence). The CDR3 extends over 12 amino acids. V was pared by 4 bases and J by 6 bases, with 6 bases between. This CDR3 is CASSPLPGELFF. DNA of the CDR3: TGTGCCAGCAGCCCCCTCCCCGGGGAGCTGTTTTTT.

This clone was recorded a few times. The gene calls are TRBV7-9 and TRBJ1-1; TRBD1 aligns across 7 bases. With 5 bases clipped from V and 5 bases from J, the junction kept 5 bases outside the gene matches. The CDR3 is 13 amino acids. CDR1 and CDR2 from the germline V gene are SEHNR and FQNEAQ (reference sequence). As DNA, the CDR3 is TGTGCCAGCAGCACACAGACAGGGACTGAAGCTTTCTTT. Translation: CASSTQTGTEAFF.

The chain couples TRBV7-2 to TRBJ2-2; TRBD1 matches at 8 bases. CDR3 length: 15 amino acids. Trimming cost V 1 base and J 4 bases; bases outside gene matches: 2. CDR1 is SGHTA, CDR2 FQGNSA, per germline. The CDR3 region has the DNA TGTGCCAGCAGCTTAGGACAGGGGAGCACCGGGGAGCTGTTTTTT. The encoded protein is CASSLGQGSTGELFF.

The genes are TRBV5-1 and TRBJ2-1; TRBD2 matches at 7 bases. From germline, CDR1 is SGHRS and CDR2 YFSETQ. The CDR3 totals 14 residues. The ends lost 0 bases at V and 6 bases at J; junction bases unmatched: 3. The CDR3 region has the DNA TGCGCCAGCAGCTTGGCGGGAGGCCTCAATGAGCAGTTCTTC. It is translated as CASSLAGGLNEQFF. The entire variable domain, with the rest obtained from reference TRBV5-1 and TRBJ2-1, is as follows: KAGVTQTPRYLIKTRGQQVTLSCSPISGHRSVSWYQQTPGQGLQFLFEYFSETQRNKGNFPGRFSGRQFSNSRSEMNVSTLELGDSALYLCASSLAGGLNEQFFGPGTRLTVL.

The rearrangement links TRBV7-9 to TRBJ2-7; D is uncertain. Trimming removed 0 bases at V and 5 bases at J, with 5 bases between. Germline CDR1 is SEHNR and CDR2 is FQNEAQ (reference sequence). This CDR3 has 12 amino acids. This CDR3 is CASSLAANEQYF. CDR3 nucleotide sequence: TGTGCCAGCAGCTTAGCGGCCAACGAGCAGTACTTC.

The V gene is TRBV30, the J gene TRBJ1-5; D is perhaps TRBD1 (5 bases). Trimming took 2 bases from V and 3 from J, leaving 14 bases between them. From germline, CDR1 is GTSNPN and CDR2 SVGIG (reference sequence). CDR3 length: 15 amino acids. The CDR3 spells CAWSPIDSFNQPQHF. Written as DNA, the CDR3 is TGTGCCTGGAGTCCCATCGACAGTTTCAATCAGCCCCAGCATTTT.

The chain couples TRBV19 to TRBJ1-2; D unresolved. Germline V gene data show CDR1 as LNHDA and CDR2 as SQIVND (reference sequence). The length of the CDR3 is 14 residues. Trimming stripped 3 bases from V and 8 bases from J, with 16 bases between. CDR3 region: CASSIGKAGRGYTF. CDR3 sequence (DNA): TGTGCCAGTAGTATTGGAAAAGCCGGGAGGGGCTACACCTTC.

The V call is TRBV21-1, the J call TRBJ1-2; the D call of TRBD1 is as the table states it, not checked on the DNA. TRBV21-1 is a listed pseudogene. The CDR3 loop spans 16 amino acids. This CDR3 reads CASSDLRQVINYGYTF. The CDR3 DNA reads TGTGCCAGCAGCGACCTACGACAGGTAATAAACTATGGCTACACCTTC.

The chain couples TRBV19 to TRBJ1-5; TRBD1 is a possible D gene (6 bases). The CDR3 is 16 residues long. Germline V gene lookup returns CDR1 LNHDA and CDR2 SQIVND (reference sequence). Trimming left V 6 bases short and J 7 bases short, with 22 bases between. The CDR3 reads CASSLSRGSARQPQHF. CDR3 nucleotide sequence: TGTGCCAGTAGCCTCAGTAGGGGGTCCGCACGACAGCCCCAGCATTTT.

V gene TRBV19 combines with J gene TRBJ2-3; 9 bases are shared with TRBD1. CDR1 is LNHDA, CDR2 SQIVND, per germline (reference sequence). This CDR3 comprises 17 residues. The V gene end was trimmed by 5 bases and the J gene end by 0 bases; junction bases not matched to a gene: 9. The CDR3 sequence is CASSATGTGLSTDTQYF. CDR3 coding DNA: TGTGCCAGTAGTGCTACCGGGACAGGGTTAAGCACAGATACGCAGTATTTT.

This chain connects TRBV7-2 to TRBJ2-7; the D is unclear. The CDR3 extends over 12 amino acids. The V gene's germline CDR1 is SGHTA and CDR2 FQGNSA. With 5 bases removed from V and 2 bases from J, the gap between germline ends came to 7 bases. CDR3 sequence reads: CASSPVAYEQYF. The CDR3 bases are TGTGCCAGCAGCCCGGTGGCCTACGAGCAGTACTTC.

Only a few counts were recorded for this clone. This chain joins TRBV7-6 and TRBJ2-7, with a possible D match to TRBD1 (5 bases). This CDR3 contains 14 residues. CDR1 SGHVS and CDR2 FNYEAQ come from the germline V gene. V lost 6 bases to trimming and J lost 2 bases, with 14 bases between them. The chain's CDR3 is CASSSRDSPYEQYF. DNA of the CDR3: TGTGCCAGCAGTTCCCGAGACAGCCCCTACGAGCAGTACTTC.

The chain joins TRBV30 to TRBJ1-3; tentative D call: TRBD1 (6 bases). Between the trimmed V and J ends, which lost 1 base and 2 bases, there was a span of 15 bases. The CDR3 spans 16 residues. Germline V gives CDR1 GTSNPN, CDR2 SVGIG (reference sequence). CDR3 nucleotide sequence: TGTGCCTGGAGTGCCGAGGGGGTTCCAACTGGAAACACCATATATTTT. Translating gives CAWSAEGVPTGNTIYF.

The chain joins TRBV7-9 to TRBJ1-2, with D possibly matching TRBD1 (6 bases). The V gene's germline CDR1 is SEHNR and CDR2 FQNEAQ (reference sequence). With 0 bases removed from V and 2 bases from J, the gap between germline ends came to 7 bases. The CDR3 is made up of 14 amino acids. The CDR3 DNA reads TGTGCCAGCAGCTTAGCACAGGGAAACTATGGCTACACCTTC. Amino acid sequence: CASSLAQGNYGYTF.

V is TRBV24-1 and J is TRBJ1-2; 7 bases match TRBD1. The V segment lost 2 bases and the J segment 3 bases; nucleotides outside the gene matches: 8. The CDR3 is 16 residues long. Germline V gene data show CDR1 as KGHDR and CDR2 as SFDVKD. CDR3 sequence (DNA): TGTGCCACCAGTGATTCCCGAACCGGGACAGACTATGGCTACACCTTC. Its translation is CATSDSRTGTDYGYTF.